This T cell receptor (beta chain) originates from a study of shared clonotypes between healthy human individuals. Worth noting for this clone: Its target is not known.

Per germline, CDR1 LGHNA and CDR2 YNFKEQ. This CDR3 comprises 16 residues. The germline V and J ends were trimmed by 1 base and 0 bases, with 13 bases remaining between them. General observations from the study: Clonotypes shared by all four donors outscored non-shared clonotypes in generation probability. About 5% of naive CD4 clonotypes were shared across four donors.

Measured with immunoSEQ multiplex PCR; TCRdb has only the in-frame clones, and not every one. The table records approximately 640,000 clones, approximately 75% of them present only once. The TCR originated in a woman under 40 in good health. J is TRBJ2-7 and V is TRBV4-2; possible D gene TRBD1, 6 bases. Sequencing input: memory CD4+ T cells sorted from blood. The subset denotes: CD45RA-negative fraction. CDR3 coding DNA: TGTGCCAGCAGCCAAGCGTCTCGACAGGCCTCCTACGAGCAGTACTTC. This codes for CASSQASRQASYEQYF.